The 12 T cell receptor beta chains in this list originate from one sample, sequenced in a study of blood T cell repertoires in COVID-19. TCRdb's copy holds only in-frame clones and misses some; the assay was immunoSEQ multiplex PCR. The profile shows around 300,000 clones, roughly 86% of them singletons. The specimen was PBMCs or T cells enriched from blood (not recorded which). Receptors originate from a woman aged 25 to 39 who had recovered from COVID-19.

J is TRBJ1-4 and V is TRBV2, with D perhaps TRBD1 (5 bases). Germline loops: CDR1 SNHLY, CDR2 FYNNEI. The CDR3 runs 16 residues. V shed 1 base and J shed 7 bases, with 16 bases lying between them. CDR3 bases: TGTGCCAGCAGTGAAGACAGGTCCGTTGTGAGTGAAAAACTGTTTTTT. It specifies CASSEDRSVVSEKLFF. Drawing the rest from reference TRBV2 and TRBJ1-4, the complete variable domain is EPEVTQTPSHQVTQMGQEVILRCVPISNHLYFYWYRQILGQKVEFLVSFYNNEISEKSEIFDDQFSVERPDGSNFTLKIRSTKLEDSAMYFCASSEDRSVVSEKLFFGSGTQLSVL.

The gene calls are TRBV28 and TRBJ2-7; D is possibly TRBD2 (5 bases). With 11 bases removed from V and 4 bases from J, the gap between germline ends came to 18 bases. Germline CDR1 reads MDHEN; CDR2 reads SYDVKM. The CDR3 runs to 13 residues. CDR3 bases: TGTGCCGGACCCTATAGGGAGAGTTACGAGCAGTACTTC. It encodes CAGPYRESYEQYF.

This rearrangement joins TRBV6-2 or TRBV6-3 to TRBJ2-7, with TRBD1 as a possible D gene (6 bases). The CDR3 consists of 15 residues. Germline assignment: CDR1 MNHEY and CDR2 SVGEGT. V gave up 4 bases and J gave up 0 bases, with 13 bases separating them. The CDR3 DNA reads as TGTGCCAGCAGTTCCAAGGACAGAGTCTCCTACGAGCAGTACTTC. Translated, it gives CASSSKDRVSYEQYF.

The chain has TRBV6-5 and TRBJ2-7, with 8 positions matching TRBD2. This CDR3 region has 15 residues. From germline, CDR1 is MNHEY and CDR2 SVGAGI. The V and J ends lost 5 bases and 3 bases, in that order; junction bases with no gene match: 9. CDR3 loop: CASSPGGGASYEQYF. The CDR3 nucleotides read TGTGCCAGCAGTCCGGGAGGGGGGGCGAGCTACGAGCAGTACTTC.

V is TRBV15 and J is TRBJ2-1, with 9 positions matching TRBD1. The germline gives CDR1 LNHNV, CDR2 YYDKDF (reference sequence). V lost 0 bases and J lost 6; bases outside the gene matches: 9. This CDR3 region has 17 residues. The CDR3 DNA reads TGTGCCACCAGCAGAGACTGGGGGATGGGACAGGGCAATGAGCAGTTCTTC. It codes for CATSRDWGMGQGNEQFF.

This sequence joins TRBV30 and TRBJ2-7, with 7 bases aligning to TRBD1. V shed 2 bases and J 2 bases; nucleotides not matched to a gene: 0. This CDR3 region has 12 residues. Per germline, CDR1 GTSNPN and CDR2 SVGIG (reference sequence). CDR3 coding DNA: TGTGCCTGGAGTCAGGGGGCCTACGAGCAGTACTTC. This encodes CAWSQGAYEQYF.

V is TRBV4-1 and J is TRBJ2-5, with D perhaps matching TRBD2 (6 bases). V was pared by 8 bases and J by 1 base, with 8 bases between. Germline assignment: CDR1 MGHRA and CDR2 YSYEKL. This CDR3 region has 12 residues. CDR3 bases: TGCGCCAGCCGGGACTTCCAAGAGACCCAGTACTTC. It yields the protein CASRDFQETQYF.

V is TRBV4-2 and J is TRBJ2-7, with D hard to call. The germline V gene has CDR1 LGHNA and CDR2 YNFKEQ. This CDR3 is built from 13 residues. V lost 5 bases, J lost 5 bases, and 13 bases lay in between. CDR3 in amino acids: CASSKSRPHEQYF. The CDR3 nucleotides are TGTGCCAGCAGCAAAAGCAGGCCCCACGAGCAGTACTTC.

The chain joins TRBV5-1 to TRBJ1-6; 8 bases fit TRBD1. CDR3 size: 14 residues. V shed 3 bases, J shed 9 bases, and the junction held 5 bases outside the gene matches. Looked up from germline, CDR1 is SGHRS and CDR2 is YFSETQ. CDR3 protein: CASSSDREFSPLHF. DNA for the CDR3: TGCGCCAGCAGCTCGGACAGGGAGTTTTCACCCCTCCACTTT.

The chain is built from TRBV5-6 and TRBJ1-1; the match to TRBD1 covers 9 bases. The CDR3 is 17 residues long. The trim removed 1 base at V and 7 bases at J, leaving 14 bases unmatched. Looked up from germline, CDR1 is SGHDT and CDR2 is YYEEEE. This CDR3 is CASSLWALGQGRFEAFF. DNA of the CDR3: TGTGCCAGCAGCTTGTGGGCCTTGGGACAGGGAAGGTTTGAAGCTTTCTTT.

This clone was recorded a few times. This chain uses TRBV28 with TRBJ1-2, with 7 bases lining up with TRBD1. The CDR3 runs 14 residues. Per germline, CDR1 MDHEN and CDR2 SYDVKM. After removal of 6 bases from V and 0 bases from J, the junction contained 4 bases not matched to a gene. In nucleotides, the CDR3 is TGTGCCAGCAGCCCTACAGGGGCTAACTATGGCTACACCTTC. Its protein is CASSPTGANYGYTF.

The chain employs TRBV7-6 and TRBJ1-2; D might be TRBD1 (6 bases). The CDR3 sequence is 15 residues long. CDR1 is SGHVS and CDR2 is FNYEAQ in the germline V gene. The V end was cut by 4 bases, the J end by 4 bases, with 16 bases between. The CDR3 protein is CASSSDTTGSYGYTF. CDR3 nucleotide sequence: TGTGCCAGCAGCTCGGATACGACAGGTTCCTATGGCTACACCTTC.